This T cell receptor (beta chain) was captured by sequencing in a study of cytomegalovirus exposure and HLA in healthy donors. Study in general: The roughly 110 validation repertoires were reported in a later analysis to have been generated on the same platform as the approximately 700 first-cohort repertoires. General observations from the study: The study listed roughly 160 cytomegalovirus-associated TCR beta chains. A classifier reportedly called cytomegalovirus status with high sensitivity and specificity.

A word on this clone: Antigen specificity is unknown.

Assay: immunoSEQ multiplex PCR; the TCRdb copy retains only in-frame clones and omits some. This repertoire shows under 300,000 clones, around 91% found once; its top ten account for under 0.4%. The germline V gene encodes CDR1 LNHNV and CDR2 YYDKDF (reference sequence). V was pared by 5 bases and J by 0 bases, with 13 bases between. The CDR3 covers 15 residues. V usage is TRBV15 and J usage is TRBJ1-2; tentatively, D is TRBD1 (6 bases). Sequencing used PBMCs. This TCR came from a young woman in good health and CMV-seronegative. CDR3 in amino acids: CATSGTGQANYGYTF. The CDR3 region has the DNA TGTGCCACCAGCGGTACAGGGCAAGCTAACTATGGCTACACCTTC.